These 29 T cell receptor beta chains were sequenced from one sample in a study of blood T cell repertoires in COVID-19. Produced via immunoSEQ multiplex PCR; TCRdb's table is partial and in-frame only. The sample consists of around 200,000 clones, roughly 80% of them appearing once. Material for sequencing was peripheral blood. The receptors were gathered from a woman between 40 and 55 years old with acute or convalescent COVID-19.

The gene calls are TRBV6-5 and TRBJ2-7; 7 nucleotides line up with TRBD2. CDR1 MNHEY and CDR2 SVGAGI come from the germline V gene. The CDR3 contains 14 residues. After removal of 6 bases from V and 0 bases from J, the junction contained 5 bases not matched to a gene. The CDR3 DNA reads TGTGCCAGCAGGAACCGGGACTACTCCTACGAGCAGTACTTC. Translation gives CASRNRDYSYEQYF.

The CDR3 coding sequence is TGTGCCAGCAGCTTATCGCGGCAGCCCCAGCATTTT. Encoded protein: CASSLSRQPQHF. V usage is TRBV7-8 and J usage is TRBJ1-5; D uncertain. This CDR3 spans 12 amino acids. Trimming shortened V by 2 bases and J by 7 bases, and 6 bases separated the two germline ends. The germline gives CDR1 SGHVS, CDR2 FQNEAQ.

This rearrangement joins TRBV7-9 to TRBJ1-2; 7 bases match TRBD1. Germline trimming cut 5 bases from V and 6 bases from J; bases unmatched to any gene: 6. Germline CDR1 reads SEHNR; CDR2 reads FQNEAQ (reference sequence). There are 13 residues in the CDR3. CDR3 in amino acids: CASSRGTGDGYTF. Here the CDR3 DNA reads TGTGCCAGCAGCCGCGGCACAGGGGATGGCTACACCTTC.

V is TRBV20-1 and J is TRBJ1-1, with D perhaps TRBD1 (6 bases). Germline-derived CDR1 and CDR2 are DFQATT and SNEGSKA (reference sequence). This CDR3 contains 11 residues. V dropped 4 bases and J dropped 6 bases, with 9 bases sitting between them. The CDR3 is CSATRQAEAFF. CDR3 bases: TGCAGTGCTACCCGACAGGCTGAAGCTTTCTTT.

As for this clone: This same CDR3 is encoded by further DNA sequences in the sample. In DNA form, the CDR3 reads TGTGCCAGCAGTTCGTACAGGGTCTCCGAGCAGTACTTC. It yields the protein CASSSYRVSEQYF. The chain links TRBV27 to TRBJ2-7, with D possibly being TRBD1 (6 bases). Per germline, CDR1 MNHEY and CDR2 SMNVEV (reference sequence). Trimming shortened V by 4 bases and J by 6 bases, and 13 bases separated the two germline ends. This CDR3 has 13 residues.

The V and J genes are TRBV7-8 and TRBJ1-5, with TRBD1 matching over 7 bases. The V gene's germline CDR1 is SGHVS and CDR2 FQNEAQ. The CDR3 covers 17 residues. The V segment lost 5 bases and the J segment 4 bases; nucleotides outside the gene matches: 14. CDR3 sequence: CASSNKGQTLPNQPQHF. CDR3 nucleotide sequence: TGTGCCAGCAGCAACAAGGGACAGACTCTCCCAAATCAGCCCCAGCATTTT.

V usage is TRBV27 and J usage is TRBJ2-3, with TRBD2 matching 7 bases. From germline, CDR1 is MNHEY and CDR2 SMNVEV (reference sequence). The CDR3 sequence is 14 residues long. The trim removed 3 bases at V and 8 bases at J, leaving 8 bases unmatched. CDR3 protein: CASSLLDGEGTQYF. DNA for the CDR3: TGTGCCAGCAGTTTGCTCGACGGGGAGGGTACGCAGTATTTT.

This clone was seen a few times. This chain joins TRBV7-9 and TRBJ1-2; the match to TRBD1 covers 7 bases. V dropped 3 bases and J dropped 6; count of bases not matched to a gene: 10. CDR3 length: 15 residues. Germline values: CDR1 SEHNR, CDR2 FQNEAQ (reference sequence). CDR3 in DNA: TGTGCCAGCAGCTTCCTGTTACAGGGGTATAATGGCTACACCTTC. Translation: CASSFLLQGYNGYTF.

The genes are TRBV30 and TRBJ1-1; 7 nucleotides align to TRBD1. The CDR3 has 12 residues. Looked up from germline, CDR1 is GTSNPN and CDR2 is SVGIG (reference sequence). V lost 2 bases to trimming and J lost 6 bases; unmatched junction nucleotides: 3. The CDR3 region has the DNA TGTGCCTGGAGTAGACAGGGCGCTGAAGCTTTCTTT. Translation gives CAWSRQGAEAFF.

This clone was observed a few times. This chain connects TRBV21-1 to TRBJ1-1. TRBV21-1 is listed as a pseudogene. The length of the CDR3 is 16 residues. The chain's CDR3 is CASSRLRVGGCTEAFF. The CDR3 DNA reads as TGTGCCAGCAGCCGCCTTAGGGTCGGCGGGTGCACTGAAGCTTTCTTT.

The J gene is TRBJ2-7, the V gene TRBV5-1, with D maybe TRBD1 (6 bases). V lost 0 bases and J lost 2, with 15 bases in between. CDR1 SGHRS and CDR2 YFSETQ come from the germline V gene. The CDR3 is made up of 16 amino acids. CDR3 bases: TGCGCCAGCAGCTTGGCTTGGGGGACAAATCCCTACGAGCAGTACTTC. As protein: CASSLAWGTNPYEQYF.

The chain recombines TRBV5-4 with TRBJ2-1, with D perhaps TRBD1 (5 bases). Germline-derived CDR1 and CDR2 are SGHNT and YYREEE (reference sequence). Trimming pared 5 bases from V and 10 bases from J, leaving 13 bases between. The CDR3 sequence is 12 residues long. The CDR3 DNA sequence: TGTGCCAGCAGTCCATCTGGACACGAGCAGTTCTTC. As protein: CASSPSGHEQFF.

The rearrangement links TRBV19 to TRBJ1-5; no clear D gene. Trimming took off 5 bases at V and 3 bases at J, with 11 bases between the two ends. Germline CDR1 is LNHDA and CDR2 is SQIVND (reference sequence). The CDR3 has 14 residues. The DNA for the CDR3 is TGTGCCAGTAGTGCCGCACAGACCAATCAGCCCCAGCATTTT. It translates to CASSAAQTNQPQHF.

The V gene is TRBV7-9, the J gene TRBJ2-7; TRBD2 matches 13 bases. V was pared by 4 bases and J by 4 bases, with 7 bases of the junction left unmatched. The CDR3 has 16 amino acids. The V gene's germline CDR1 is SEHNR and CDR2 FQNEAQ (reference sequence). CDR3 DNA: TGTGCCAGCAGCTCCTCGACTAGCGGGAGGATTTACGAGCAGTACTTC. Its protein is CASSSSTSGRIYEQYF.

The chain joins TRBV6-5 to TRBJ2-7; TRBD2 aligns across 11 bases. Looked up from germline, CDR1 is MNHEY and CDR2 is SVGAGI. This CDR3 comprises 15 residues. Losses at the gene ends were 11 bases for V and 0 bases for J; bases not matched to a gene: 9. The CDR3 DNA follows: TGTGCCGTAACCCCGACTAGCGGGGCCTCCTACGAGCAGTACTTC. Protein: CAVTPTSGASYEQYF.

The V call is TRBV5-1, the J call TRBJ2-7, with 10 positions matching TRBD2. Germline assignment: CDR1 SGHRS and CDR2 YFSETQ. V dropped 5 bases and J dropped 3; count of bases not matched to a gene: 5. The CDR3 totals 14 residues. CDR3 residues: CASRPGLADYEQYF. The CDR3 nucleotides are TGCGCCAGCAGACCCGGACTAGCGGACTACGAGCAGTACTTC.

The genes are TRBV6-6 and TRBJ2-5; D remains ambiguous. CDR3 size: 14 residues. V gave up 4 bases and J gave up 1 base, with 10 bases separating them. The germline CDR1 and CDR2 sequences are MNHNY and SVGAGI (reference sequence). CDR3 DNA: TGTGCCAGCAGTTGGATAGCCCCCCAAGAGACCCAGTACTTC. This translates into CASSWIAPQETQYF.

The J gene is TRBJ2-6, the V gene TRBV20-1, with a tentative D call TRBD1 (5 bases). Germline CDR1 is DFQATT and CDR2 is SNEGSKA (reference sequence). Trimming took off 3 bases at V and 4 bases at J, with 13 bases between the two ends. The CDR3 contains 15 residues. CDR3 DNA: TGCAGTGCTAGTGGCGTAGGGGCCGGGGCCAACGTCCTGACTTTC. As protein: CSASGVGAGANVLTF.

The rearrangement joins TRBV19 to TRBJ1-5, with D maybe TRBD1 (6 bases). The CDR3 has 15 amino acids. V lost 5 bases, J lost 2 bases, and 13 bases lay in between. Per the germline V gene, CDR1 is LNHDA and CDR2 is SQIVND (reference sequence). CDR3 in amino acids: CASSYNRDGNQPQHF. CDR3 nucleotides: TGTGCCAGTAGTTATAACAGGGATGGCAATCAGCCCCAGCATTTT.

This rearrangement joins TRBV14 to TRBJ1-3; D uncertain. The CDR3 is made up of 16 amino acids. With 2 bases removed from V and 0 bases from J, the gap between germline ends came to 11 bases. Per germline, CDR1 SGHDN and CDR2 FVKESK. The CDR3 DNA reads as TGTGCCAGCAGCCAAAGAATAGCTAGCTCTGGAAACACCATATATTTT. It yields the protein CASSQRIASSGNTIYF.

This clone has ten or more counts. The V call is TRBV7-3, the J call TRBJ2-7, with D unresolved. The CDR3 length is 14 residues. Germline V lookup: CDR1 SGHTA, CDR2 FQGTGA. Trimming took off 2 bases at V and 6 bases at J, with 14 bases between the two ends. For the CDR3, the DNA is TGTGCCAGCAGCTTATCGGCGGCAAGTCGCGAGCAGTACTTC. This codes for CASSLSAASREQYF.

The V gene is TRBV2, the J gene TRBJ2-5; perhaps TRBD1 as D (6 bases). Trimming took 4 bases from V and 3 from J, leaving 9 bases between them. The CDR3 runs to 13 residues. Germline V CDR1 and CDR2: SNHLY, FYNNEI. The CDR3 region is CASSGEGEETQYF. CDR3 bases: TGTGCCAGCAGTGGTGAGGGGGAAGAGACCCAGTACTTC.

J is TRBJ1-5 and V is TRBV30, with 7 bases matching TRBD1. J lost 2 bases, V lost 1 base, and 5 bases had no gene match. Germline CDR1 is GTSNPN and CDR2 is SVGIG (reference sequence). The CDR3 loop spans 15 amino acids. CDR3 DNA sequence: TGTGCCTGGAGTGGGAAGGGGACAGGCAATCAGCCCCAGCATTTT. It yields the protein CAWSGKGTGNQPQHF.

This chain connects TRBV15 to TRBJ2-7; D unresolved. CDR1 is LNHNV, CDR2 YYDKDF, per germline (reference sequence). Between the trimmed V and J ends, which lost 0 bases and 3 bases, there was a span of 6 bases. The CDR3 extends over 13 amino acids. The CDR3 spells CATSRDFYYEQYF. Here the CDR3 DNA reads TGTGCCACCAGCAGAGACTTCTACTACGAGCAGTACTTC.

The chain uses TRBV21-1 and TRBJ2-7; the table names TRBD1, a call not compared with the DNA. TRBV21-1 is an annotated pseudogene. The CDR3 sequence is 14 residues long. CDR3: CASSNTGAAYEQYF. Here the CDR3 DNA reads TGTGCCAGCAGCAACACAGGTGCAGCCTACGAGCAGTACTTC.

This clone has only one observation. The V gene is TRBV6-5, the J gene TRBJ1-2, with no clear D. The CDR3 spans 14 residues. V gave up 3 bases and J gave up 4 bases, with 12 bases separating them. Germline CDR1 is MNHEY and CDR2 is SVGAGI. The chain's CDR3 is CASSYSGRGYGYTF. In DNA, the CDR3 is TGTGCCAGCAGTTATAGCGGTCGAGGCTATGGCTACACCTTC.

In this sample, this clone turned up a few times. V gene TRBV3-1 (or the pseudogene TRBV3-2) combines with J gene TRBJ2-1; D is uncertain. CDR1 LGHDT and CDR2 YNNKEL come from the germline V gene (reference sequence). The CDR3 contains 14 residues. Trimming shortened V by 0 bases and J by 10 bases, and 13 bases separated the two germline ends. As DNA, the CDR3 is TGTGCCAGCAGCCAAGAGTGGAGCCATTGGGAGCAGTTCTTC. Protein: CASSQEWSHWEQFF.

The chain is built from TRBV6-5 and TRBJ2-2; tentative D call: TRBD1 (6 bases). The CDR3 sequence is 13 residues long. V was trimmed by 6 bases and J by 3 bases, leaving 8 bases between them. Per the germline V gene, CDR1 is MNHEY and CDR2 is SVGAGI. CDR3 bases: TGTGCCAGCAGGGGACATTACACCGGGGAGCTGTTTTTT. This encodes CASRGHYTGELFF.

V is TRBV11-2 and J is TRBJ2-7; D might be TRBD2 (6 bases). V was cut by 5 bases and J by 4 bases, with 15 bases left in between. The CDR3 runs 14 residues. Germline V gene lookup returns CDR1 SGHAT and CDR2 FQNNGV. CDR3 residues: CASSHGTGGYEQYF. Here the CDR3 DNA reads TGTGCCAGCAGCCACGGGACCGGAGGGTACGAGCAGTACTTC.